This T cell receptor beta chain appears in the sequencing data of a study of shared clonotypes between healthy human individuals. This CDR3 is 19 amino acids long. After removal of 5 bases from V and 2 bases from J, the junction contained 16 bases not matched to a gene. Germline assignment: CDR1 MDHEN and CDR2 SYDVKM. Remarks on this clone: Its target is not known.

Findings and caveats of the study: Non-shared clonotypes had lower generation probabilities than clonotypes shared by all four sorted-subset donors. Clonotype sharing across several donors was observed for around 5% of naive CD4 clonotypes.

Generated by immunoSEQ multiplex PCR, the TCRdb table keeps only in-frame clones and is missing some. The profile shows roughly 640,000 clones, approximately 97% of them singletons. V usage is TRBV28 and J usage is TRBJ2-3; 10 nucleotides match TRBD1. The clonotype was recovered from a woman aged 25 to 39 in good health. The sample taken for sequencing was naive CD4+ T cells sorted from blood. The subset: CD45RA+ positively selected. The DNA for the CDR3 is TGTGCCAGCAGTGGACAGACAGGGGGCGATTCGGTTCCCACAGATACGCAGTATTTT. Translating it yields CASSGQTGGDSVPTDTQYF. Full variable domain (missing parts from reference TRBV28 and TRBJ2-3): DVKVTQSSRYLVKRTGEKVFLECVQDMDHENMFWYRQDPGLGLRLIYFSYDVKMKEKGDIPEGYSVSREKKERFSLILESASTNQTSMYLCASSGQTGGDSVPTDTQYFGPGTRLTVL.